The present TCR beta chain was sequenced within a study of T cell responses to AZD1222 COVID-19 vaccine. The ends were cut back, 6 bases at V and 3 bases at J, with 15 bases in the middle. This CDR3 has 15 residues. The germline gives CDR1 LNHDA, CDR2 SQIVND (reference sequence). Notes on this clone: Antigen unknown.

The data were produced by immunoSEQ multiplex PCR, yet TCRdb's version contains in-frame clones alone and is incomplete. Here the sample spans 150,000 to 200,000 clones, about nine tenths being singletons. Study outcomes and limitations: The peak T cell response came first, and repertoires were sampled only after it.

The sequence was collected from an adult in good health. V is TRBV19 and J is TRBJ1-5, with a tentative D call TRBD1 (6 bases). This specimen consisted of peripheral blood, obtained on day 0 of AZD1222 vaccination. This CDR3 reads CASRITGHFNQPQHF. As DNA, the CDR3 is TGTGCCAGTAGGATTACGGGACACTTCAATCAGCCCCAGCATTTT.